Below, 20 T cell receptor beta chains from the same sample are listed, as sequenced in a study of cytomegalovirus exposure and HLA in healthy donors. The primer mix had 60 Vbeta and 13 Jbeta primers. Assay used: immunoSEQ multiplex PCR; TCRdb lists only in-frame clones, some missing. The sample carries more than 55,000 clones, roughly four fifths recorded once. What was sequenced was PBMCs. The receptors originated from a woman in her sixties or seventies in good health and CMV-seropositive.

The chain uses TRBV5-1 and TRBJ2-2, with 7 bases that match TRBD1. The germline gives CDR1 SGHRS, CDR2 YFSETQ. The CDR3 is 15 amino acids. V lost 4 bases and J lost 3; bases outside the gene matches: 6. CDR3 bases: TGCGCCAGCAGCGAGGGCACAGGGGACACCGGGGAGCTGTTTTTT. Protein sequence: CASSEGTGDTGELFF.

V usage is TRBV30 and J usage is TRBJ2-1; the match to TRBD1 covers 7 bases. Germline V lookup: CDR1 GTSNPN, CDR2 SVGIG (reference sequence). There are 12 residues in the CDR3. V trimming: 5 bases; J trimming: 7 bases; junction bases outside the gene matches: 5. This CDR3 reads CAWGSTGNEQFF. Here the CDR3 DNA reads TGTGCCTGGGGGTCGACAGGGAATGAGCAGTTCTTC.

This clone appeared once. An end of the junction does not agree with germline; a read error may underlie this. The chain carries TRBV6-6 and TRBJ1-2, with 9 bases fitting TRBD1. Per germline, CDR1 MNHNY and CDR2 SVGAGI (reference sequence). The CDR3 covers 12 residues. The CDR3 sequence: CASTRTGEGCTF. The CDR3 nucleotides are TGTGCCAGCACTAGGACAGGGGAAGGCTGCACCTTC.

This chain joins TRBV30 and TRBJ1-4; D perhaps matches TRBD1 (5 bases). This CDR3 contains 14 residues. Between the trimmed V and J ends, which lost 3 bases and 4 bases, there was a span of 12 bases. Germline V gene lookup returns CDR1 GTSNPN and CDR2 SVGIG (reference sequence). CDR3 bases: TGTGCCTGGAGCCCCGGGAGGGGTAATGAAAAACTGTTTTTT. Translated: CAWSPGRGNEKLFF. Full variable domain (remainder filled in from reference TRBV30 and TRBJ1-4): SQTIHQWPATLVQPVGSPLSLECTVEGTSNPNLYWYRQAAGRGLQLLFYSVGIGQISSEVPQNLSASRPQDRQFILSSKKLLLSDSGFYLCAWSPGRGNEKLFFGSGTQLSVL.

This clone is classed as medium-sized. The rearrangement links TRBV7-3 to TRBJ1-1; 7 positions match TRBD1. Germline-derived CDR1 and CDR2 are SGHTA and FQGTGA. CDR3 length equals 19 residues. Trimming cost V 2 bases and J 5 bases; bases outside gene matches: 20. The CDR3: CASSLLTGERVRGRTEAFF. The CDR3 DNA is TGTGCCAGCAGCTTACTAACAGGGGAAAGGGTTCGAGGAAGAACTGAAGCTTTCTTT.

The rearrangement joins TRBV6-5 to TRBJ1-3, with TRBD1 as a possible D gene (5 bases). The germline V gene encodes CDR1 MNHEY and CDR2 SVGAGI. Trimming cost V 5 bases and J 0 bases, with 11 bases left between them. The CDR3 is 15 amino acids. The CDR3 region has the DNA TGTGCCAGCAGTAATCGACAGTTCTCTGGAAACACCATATATTTT. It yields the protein CASSNRQFSGNTIYF.

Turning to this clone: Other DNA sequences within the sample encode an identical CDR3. This CDR3 reads CAWSPGLAGARETQYF. In nucleotides, the CDR3 is TGTGCCTGGAGTCCTGGACTAGCGGGGGCGCGGGAGACCCAGTACTTC. The chain carries TRBV30 and TRBJ2-5; 13 positions match TRBD2. The length of the CDR3 is 16 residues. V gave up 2 bases and J gave up 5 bases; unmatched junction bases: 8. Germline V gene sequence: CDR1 GTSNPN, CDR2 SVGIG (reference sequence). Full variable domain (outside the CDR3, taken from reference TRBV30 and TRBJ2-5): SQTIHQWPATLVQPVGSPLSLECTVEGTSNPNLYWYRQAAGRGLQLLFYSVGIGQISSEVPQNLSASRPQDRQFILSSKKLLLSDSGFYLCAWSPGLAGARETQYFGPGTRLLVL.

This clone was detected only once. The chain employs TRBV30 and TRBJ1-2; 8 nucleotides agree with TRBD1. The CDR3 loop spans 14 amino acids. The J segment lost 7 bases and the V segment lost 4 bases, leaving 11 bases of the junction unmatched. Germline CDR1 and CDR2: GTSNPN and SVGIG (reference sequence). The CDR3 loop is CAWKFGTGGGGYTF. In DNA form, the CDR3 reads TGTGCCTGGAAGTTTGGGACAGGAGGAGGTGGCTACACCTTC.

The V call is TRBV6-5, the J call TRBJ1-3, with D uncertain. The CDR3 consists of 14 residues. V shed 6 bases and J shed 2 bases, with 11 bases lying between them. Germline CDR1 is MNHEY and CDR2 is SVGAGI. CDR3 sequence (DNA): TGTGCCAGCAGCCGTAGCTTTCCTGGAAACACCATATATTTT. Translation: CASSRSFPGNTIYF.

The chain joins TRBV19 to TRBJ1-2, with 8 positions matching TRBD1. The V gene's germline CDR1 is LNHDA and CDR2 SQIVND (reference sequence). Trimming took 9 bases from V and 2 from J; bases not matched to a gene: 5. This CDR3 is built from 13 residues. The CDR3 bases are TGTGCCAGCCCCCGGACAGGGAACTATGGCTACACCTTC. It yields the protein CASPRTGNYGYTF.

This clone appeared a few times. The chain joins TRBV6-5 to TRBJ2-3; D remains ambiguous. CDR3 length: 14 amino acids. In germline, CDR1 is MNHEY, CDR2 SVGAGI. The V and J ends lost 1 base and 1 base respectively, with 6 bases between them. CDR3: CASSYFVGTDTQYF. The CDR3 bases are TGTGCCAGCAGTTACTTTGTAGGCACAGATACGCAGTATTTT.

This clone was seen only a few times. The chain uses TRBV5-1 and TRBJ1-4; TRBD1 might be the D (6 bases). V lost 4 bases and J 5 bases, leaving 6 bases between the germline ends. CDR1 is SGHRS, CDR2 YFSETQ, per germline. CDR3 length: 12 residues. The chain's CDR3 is CASSGQNEKLFF. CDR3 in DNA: TGCGCCAGCAGCGGACAGAATGAAAAACTGTTTTTT. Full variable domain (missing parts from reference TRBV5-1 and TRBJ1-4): KAGVTQTPRYLIKTRGQQVTLSCSPISGHRSVSWYQQTPGQGLQFLFEYFSETQRNKGNFPGRFSGRQFSNSRSEMNVSTLELGDSALYLCASSGQNEKLFFGSGTQLSVL.

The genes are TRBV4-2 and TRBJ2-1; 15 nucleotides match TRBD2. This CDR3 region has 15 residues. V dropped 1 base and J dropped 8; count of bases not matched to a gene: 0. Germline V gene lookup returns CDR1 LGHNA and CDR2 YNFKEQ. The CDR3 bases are TGTGCCAGCAGCCAAGGGACTAGCGGGAGGGATGAGCAGTTCTTC. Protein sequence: CASSQGTSGRDEQFF.

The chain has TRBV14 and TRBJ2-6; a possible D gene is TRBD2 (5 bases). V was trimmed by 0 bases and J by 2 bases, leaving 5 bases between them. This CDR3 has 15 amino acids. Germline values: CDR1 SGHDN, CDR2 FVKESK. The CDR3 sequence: CASSQDGTGANVLTF. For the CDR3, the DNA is TGTGCCAGCAGCCAAGACGGGACTGGGGCCAACGTCCTGACTTTC.

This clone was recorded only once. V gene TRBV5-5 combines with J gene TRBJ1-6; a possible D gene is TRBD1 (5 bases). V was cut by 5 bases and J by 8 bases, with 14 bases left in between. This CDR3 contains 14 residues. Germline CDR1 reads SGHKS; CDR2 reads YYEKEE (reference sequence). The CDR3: CASSDGQAYSPLHF. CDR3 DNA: TGTGCCAGCAGTGATGGACAAGCTTATTCACCCCTCCACTTT.

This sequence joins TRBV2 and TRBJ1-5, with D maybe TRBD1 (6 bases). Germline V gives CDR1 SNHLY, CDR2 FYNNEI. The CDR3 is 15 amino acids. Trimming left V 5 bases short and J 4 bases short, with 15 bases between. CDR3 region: CASSWDTGWNQPQHF. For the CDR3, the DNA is TGTGCCAGCAGTTGGGACACGGGTTGGAATCAGCCCCAGCATTTT.

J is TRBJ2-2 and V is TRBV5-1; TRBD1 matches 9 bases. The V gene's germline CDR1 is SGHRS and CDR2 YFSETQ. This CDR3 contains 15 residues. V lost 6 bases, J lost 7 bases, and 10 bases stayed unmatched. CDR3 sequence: CASKMGTGFLGELFF. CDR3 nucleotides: TGCGCCAGCAAGATGGGGACAGGGTTTCTCGGGGAGCTGTTTTTT.

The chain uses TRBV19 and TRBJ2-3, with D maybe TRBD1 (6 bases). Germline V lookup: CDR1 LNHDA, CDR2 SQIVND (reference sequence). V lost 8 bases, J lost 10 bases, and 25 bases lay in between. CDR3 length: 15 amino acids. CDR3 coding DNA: TGTGCCAGTTCCCAGGGGAGCACTTACTCAATCCCGCAGTATTTT. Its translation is CASSQGSTYSIPQYF.

CDR3 in amino acids: CASSPAGGSEQFF. In nucleotides, the CDR3 is TGCGCCAGCAGCCCGGCGGGGGGAAGTGAGCAGTTCTTC. This chain uses TRBV5-1 with TRBJ2-1, with 8 bases aligning to TRBD2. The ends lost 4 bases at V and 9 bases at J; junction bases unmatched: 6. Germline loops: CDR1 SGHRS, CDR2 YFSETQ. This CDR3 comprises 13 residues.

CDR3 nucleotides: TGTGCCAGCAGCCAGGGGGACACTGAAGCTTTCTTT. Protein: CASSQGDTEAFF. The chain uses TRBV7-9 and TRBJ1-1; 7 bases line up with TRBD1. V lost 5 bases to trimming and J lost 3 bases; unmatched junction nucleotides: 0. There are 12 residues in the CDR3. Looked up from germline, CDR1 is SEHNR and CDR2 is FQNEAQ (reference sequence). The whole variable domain, remainder taken from reference TRBV7-9 and TRBJ1-1, is DTGVSQNPRHKITKRGQNVTFRCDPISEHNRLYWYRQTLGQGPEFLTYFQNEAQLEKSRLLSDRFSAERPKGSFSTLEIQRTEQGDSAMYLCASSQGDTEAFFGQGTRLTVV.